The 10 T cell receptor beta chains presented below share a single source sample, sequenced in a study of blood T cell repertoires in COVID-19. The table came from immunoSEQ multiplex PCR; TCRdb's copy has only in-frame clones and leaves some out. The table has approximately 120,000 clones, approximately 90% seen once; the top ten hold roughly 1.2%. The specimen was peripheral blood. The origin of the receptors is an elderly woman with acute or convalescent COVID-19.

In its sample, this clone was seen a few times. V usage is TRBV4-1 and J usage is TRBJ1-2, with 7 bases matching TRBD1. The CDR3 is 14 residues long. Germline CDR1 MGHRA, CDR2 YSYEKL. Trimming at V came to 4 bases and at J to 4 bases, leaving 6 bases not matched to a gene. In DNA form, the CDR3 reads TGCGCCAGCAGCCCCGACAGGGTTAGCTATGGCTACACCTTC. Protein product: CASSPDRVSYGYTF.

The V and J genes are TRBV29-1 and TRBJ2-5; 10 bases map to TRBD1. CDR3 length: 12 residues. The germline V gene has CDR1 SQVTM and CDR2 ANQGSEA. V was pared by 6 bases and J by 4 bases, with 2 bases of the junction left unmatched. The chain's CDR3 is CSVDRGLETQYF. CDR3 nucleotides: TGCAGCGTAGACAGGGGGCTAGAGACCCAGTACTTC.

In its sample, this clone was seen a few times. Germline and junction disagree at one end, which may indicate a read error. The genes are TRBV6-2 or TRBV6-3 and TRBJ1-1; D not certain. CDR3 length equals 14 residues. The germline gives CDR1 MNHEY, CDR2 SVGEGT. Here the CDR3 DNA reads TGTGCCAGCAGTTCCCCGGAGTGGAACGCTGAAGCTTTCTTT. It codes for CASSSPEWNAEAFF.

The chain employs TRBV6-2 or TRBV6-3 and TRBJ2-1, with 9 bases identical to TRBD1. The CDR3 covers 14 residues. Losses at the gene ends were 4 bases for V and 5 bases for J; bases not matched to a gene: 3. Germline CDR1 MNHEY, CDR2 SVGEGT. CDR3 region: CASSWTGEDNEQFF. CDR3 in DNA: TGTGCCAGCAGTTGGACAGGGGAAGACAATGAGCAGTTCTTC.

This clone was counted between two and nine times. V usage is TRBV5-6 and J usage is TRBJ1-4, with unresolved D. The germline gives CDR1 SGHDT, CDR2 YYEEEE. Trimming removed 0 bases at V and 8 bases at J, with 14 bases between. The CDR3 totals 15 residues. This CDR3 is CASSLAQAGREKLFF. The CDR3 DNA reads as TGTGCCAGCAGCTTGGCCCAGGCAGGCCGAGAAAAACTGTTTTTT.

The V call is TRBV9, the J call TRBJ2-1, with TRBD2 matching over 10 bases. V dropped 4 bases and J dropped 3; count of bases not matched to a gene: 7. There are 16 residues in the CDR3. Germline-derived CDR1 and CDR2 are SGDLS and YYNGEE. CDR3 nucleotide sequence: TGTGCCAGCAGCAGCCCCCAGCGGGGGGGCTACAATGAGCAGTTCTTC. Translation: CASSSPQRGGYNEQFF.

The V and J genes are TRBV28 and TRBJ1-6; 8 nucleotides agree with TRBD1. J was trimmed by 14 bases and V by 3 bases; bases with no gene match: 12. Germline V CDR1 and CDR2: MDHEN, SYDVKM. This CDR3 has 15 residues. In nucleotides, the CDR3 is TGTGCCAGCAGTTTCCCTCTCGGGACAGGTGGAGCCCTCCACTTT. Translated: CASSFPLGTGGALHF.

V gene TRBV18 combines with J gene TRBJ2-1; TRBD1 agrees at 8 bases. Germline CDR1 reads KGHSH; CDR2 reads LQKENI. CDR3 length equals 15 residues. Germline trimming cut 3 bases from V and 5 bases from J; bases unmatched to any gene: 6. The CDR3 reads CASSPGQGRNNEQFF. CDR3 bases: TGTGCCAGCTCACCTGGACAGGGTAGGAACAATGAGCAGTTCTTC.

About this clone itself: This same CDR3 is encoded by further DNA sequences in the sample. The chain uses TRBV28 and TRBJ1-1, with D possibly TRBD1 on 6 matching bases. Trimming took off 2 bases at V and 5 bases at J, with 12 bases between the two ends. Germline values: CDR1 MDHEN, CDR2 SYDVKM. The CDR3 consists of 14 residues. The CDR3 DNA sequence: TGTGCCAGCAGTTTAGGGGGCGTAGGGACTGAAGCTTTCTTT. The encoded protein is CASSLGGVGTEAFF. The full variable domain, with the rest looked up from reference TRBV28 and TRBJ1-1, is DVKVTQSSRYLVKRTGEKVFLECVQDMDHENMFWYRQDPGLGLRLIYFSYDVKMKEKGDIPEGYSVSREKKERFSLILESASTNQTSMYLCASSLGGVGTEAFFGQGTRLTVV.

This clone was counted between two and nine times. V and J are TRBV4-3 and TRBJ2-7; TRBD1 aligns across 10 bases. V shed 1 base, J shed 2 bases, and the junction held 11 bases outside the gene matches. The germline V gene encodes CDR1 LGHNA and CDR2 YSLEER. The CDR3 length is 18 residues. The CDR3 region is CASSQGWDRGGLAYEQYF. DNA of the CDR3: TGCGCCAGCAGCCAAGGATGGGACAGGGGAGGTCTGGCCTACGAGCAGTACTTC.